This TCR beta chain was captured by sequencing in a study of control samples from healthy donors and cancer patients. Method: immunoSEQ multiplex PCR; TCRdb's copy keeps in-frame clones and lacks some. The data contain a few hundred thousand clones, approximately 92% of them singletons. The V segment lost 4 bases and the J segment 7 bases; nucleotides outside the gene matches: 8. There are 16 residues in the CDR3. Germline loops: CDR1 MNHEY, CDR2 SVGEGT. Sequencing input: PBMCs. This clonotype was obtained from a man aged 40-49 years with head and neck cancer. The gene calls are TRBV6-2 or TRBV6-3 and TRBJ1-6; 9 bases line up with TRBD1. The CDR3 sequence: CASSSSRTGANSPLHF. CDR3 DNA sequence: TGTGCCAGCAGTTCCTCTAGGACAGGGGCGAATTCACCCCTCCACTTT.